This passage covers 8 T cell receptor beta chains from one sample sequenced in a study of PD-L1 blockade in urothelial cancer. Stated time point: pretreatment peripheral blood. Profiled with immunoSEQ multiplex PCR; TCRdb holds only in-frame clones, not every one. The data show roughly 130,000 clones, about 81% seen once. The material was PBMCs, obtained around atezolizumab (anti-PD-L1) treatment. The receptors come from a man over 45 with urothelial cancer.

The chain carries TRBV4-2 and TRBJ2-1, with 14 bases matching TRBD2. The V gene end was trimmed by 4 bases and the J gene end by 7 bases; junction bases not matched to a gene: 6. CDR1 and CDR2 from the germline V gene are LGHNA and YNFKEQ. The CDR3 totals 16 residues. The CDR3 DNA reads TGTGCCAGCAGCCTCGTGGGGACTAGCGGGAGAAATGAGCAGTTCTTC. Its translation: CASSLVGTSGRNEQFF.

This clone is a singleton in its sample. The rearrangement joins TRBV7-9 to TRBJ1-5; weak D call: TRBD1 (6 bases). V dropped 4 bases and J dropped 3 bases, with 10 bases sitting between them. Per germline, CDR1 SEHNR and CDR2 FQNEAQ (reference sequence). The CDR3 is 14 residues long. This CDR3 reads CASSWGGVNQPQHF. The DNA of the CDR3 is TGTGCCAGCAGCTGGGGGGGCGTCAATCAGCCCCAGCATTTT.

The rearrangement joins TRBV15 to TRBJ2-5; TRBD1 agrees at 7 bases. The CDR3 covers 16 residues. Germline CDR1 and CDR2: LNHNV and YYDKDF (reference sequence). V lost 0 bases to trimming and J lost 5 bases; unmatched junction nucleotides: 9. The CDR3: CATSRDSRQGYETQYF. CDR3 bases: TGTGCCACCAGCAGAGATTCCAGACAGGGATATGAGACCCAGTACTTC.

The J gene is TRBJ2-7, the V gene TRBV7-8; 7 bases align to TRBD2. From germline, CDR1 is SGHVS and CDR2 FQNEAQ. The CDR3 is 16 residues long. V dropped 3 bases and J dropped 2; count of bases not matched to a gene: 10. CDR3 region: CASSLSAGVRAYEQYF. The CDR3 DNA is TGTGCCAGCAGCTTGTCCGCGGGGGTGAGGGCCTACGAGCAGTACTTC.

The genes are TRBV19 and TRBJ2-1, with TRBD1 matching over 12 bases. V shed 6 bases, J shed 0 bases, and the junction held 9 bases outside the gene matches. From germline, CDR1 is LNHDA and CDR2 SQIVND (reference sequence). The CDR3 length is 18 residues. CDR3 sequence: CASSTRDRGLNSYNEQFF. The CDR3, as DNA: TGTGCCAGTAGCACCCGGGACAGGGGGCTCAACTCCTACAATGAGCAGTTCTTC.

The CDR3 sequence is CASSLTGNNEKLFF. The CDR3 DNA reads TGCGCCAGCAGCTTGACAGGGAATAATGAAAAACTGTTTTTT. The chain combines TRBV5-1 with TRBJ1-4, with D possibly being TRBD1 (6 bases). This CDR3 has 14 residues. The V end lost 1 base, the J end lost 4 bases, and 8 bases lay between the germline ends. Germline CDR1 and CDR2: SGHRS and YFSETQ.

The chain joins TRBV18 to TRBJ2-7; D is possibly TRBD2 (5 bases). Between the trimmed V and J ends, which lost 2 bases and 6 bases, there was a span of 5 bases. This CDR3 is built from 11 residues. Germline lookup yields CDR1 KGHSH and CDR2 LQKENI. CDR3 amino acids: CASSPGSEQYF. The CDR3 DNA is TGTGCCAGCTCACCAGGGAGCGAGCAGTACTTC.

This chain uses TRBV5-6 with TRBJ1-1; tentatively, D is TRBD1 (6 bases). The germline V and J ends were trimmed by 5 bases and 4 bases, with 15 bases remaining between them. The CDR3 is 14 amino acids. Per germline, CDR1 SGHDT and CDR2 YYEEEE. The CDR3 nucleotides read TGTGCCAGCAGTCATGTCAGGGGAAGCACTGAAGCTTTCTTT. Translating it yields CASSHVRGSTEAFF.